The subject of this entry is one T cell receptor beta chain. Its target is unknown. The data were taken from a study of T-cell memory formation after mild COVID-19. On the study more broadly: In these data, TCR clusters were largely donor specific.

The germline gives CDR1 SGHTA, CDR2 FQGNSA. CDR3 length equals 16 residues. Trimming took 2 bases from V and 0 from J, leaving 10 bases between them. TCR alpha and TCR beta cDNA libraries with sample barcodes and UMIs came from 5'RACE using constant-segment primers. One entry per CDR3 protein, called by TCRdb with MiXCR from the 5' RACE reads. The table has roughly 86,000 distinct CDR3 sequences, about 15% seen once; the top ten hold under 45%. General study points: The authors left the SARS-CoV-2 specificity of second-wave clones peaking on day 37 unconfirmed. There were some responding clones in pre-infection memory, which suggested that cross-reactive memory had joined.

The chain carries TRBV7-2 and TRBJ1-4; weak D call: TRBD1 (5 bases). The clonotype was recovered from a man between 18 and 29 years old who had mild COVID-19 (a few samples of this study predate the infection). Cell type and time point are not known. Sequencing was performed on PBMCs or a T cell subset sorted from them (not recorded which). Here the CDR3 DNA reads TGTGCCAGCAGCTTACTTACAGGAGCAACTAATGAAAAACTGTTTTTT. It translates to CASSLLTGATNEKLFF.